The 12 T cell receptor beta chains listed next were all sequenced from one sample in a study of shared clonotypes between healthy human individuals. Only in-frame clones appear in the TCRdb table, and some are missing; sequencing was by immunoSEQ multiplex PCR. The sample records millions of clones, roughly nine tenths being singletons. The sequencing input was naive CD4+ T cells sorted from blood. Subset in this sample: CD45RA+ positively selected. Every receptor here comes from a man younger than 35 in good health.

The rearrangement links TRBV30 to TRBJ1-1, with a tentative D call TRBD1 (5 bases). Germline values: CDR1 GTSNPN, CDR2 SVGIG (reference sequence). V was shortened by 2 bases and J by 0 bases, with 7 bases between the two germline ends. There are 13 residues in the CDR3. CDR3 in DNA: TGTGCCTGGAGTTTCAGGGTGAACACTGAAGCTTTCTTT. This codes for CAWSFRVNTEAFF.

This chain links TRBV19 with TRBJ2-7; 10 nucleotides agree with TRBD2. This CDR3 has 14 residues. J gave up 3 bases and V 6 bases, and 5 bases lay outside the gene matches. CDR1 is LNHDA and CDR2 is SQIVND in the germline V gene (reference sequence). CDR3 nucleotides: TGTGCCAGTAGGCTTAGCGGGGGGCACTACGAGCAGTACTTC. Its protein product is CASRLSGGHYEQYF.

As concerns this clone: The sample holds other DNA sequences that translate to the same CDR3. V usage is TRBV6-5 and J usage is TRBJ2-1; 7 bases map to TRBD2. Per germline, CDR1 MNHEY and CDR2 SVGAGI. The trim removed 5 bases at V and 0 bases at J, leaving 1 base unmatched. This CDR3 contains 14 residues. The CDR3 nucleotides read TGTGCCAGCAGTAGCGGGAACTCCTACAATGAGCAGTTCTTC. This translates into CASSSGNSYNEQFF.

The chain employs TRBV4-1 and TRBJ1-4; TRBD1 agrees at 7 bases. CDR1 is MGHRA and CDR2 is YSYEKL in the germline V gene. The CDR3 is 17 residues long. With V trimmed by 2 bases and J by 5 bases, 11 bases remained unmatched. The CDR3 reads CASSQRGAGTVNEKLFF. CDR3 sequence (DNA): TGCGCCAGCAGCCAAAGAGGCGCCGGGACAGTAAATGAAAAACTGTTTTTT.

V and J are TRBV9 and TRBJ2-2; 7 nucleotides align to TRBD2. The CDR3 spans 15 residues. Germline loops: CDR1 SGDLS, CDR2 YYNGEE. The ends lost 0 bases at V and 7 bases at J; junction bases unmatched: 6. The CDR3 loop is CASSVAGRNNGELFF. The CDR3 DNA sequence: TGTGCCAGCAGCGTAGCCGGGAGGAATAACGGGGAGCTGTTTTTT.

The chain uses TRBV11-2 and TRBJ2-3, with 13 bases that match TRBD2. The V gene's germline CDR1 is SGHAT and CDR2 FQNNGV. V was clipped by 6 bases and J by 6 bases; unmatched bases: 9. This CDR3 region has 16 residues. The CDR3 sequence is CASSPLAGGDWDTQYF. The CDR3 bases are TGTGCCAGCAGTCCACTAGCGGGAGGGGATTGGGATACGCAGTATTTT. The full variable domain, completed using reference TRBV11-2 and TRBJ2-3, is EAGVAQSPRYKIIEKRQSVAFWCNPISGHATLYWYQQILGQGPKLLIQFQNNGVVDDSQLPKDRFSAERLKGVDSTLKIQPAKLEDSAVYLCASSPLAGGDWDTQYFGPGTRLTVL.

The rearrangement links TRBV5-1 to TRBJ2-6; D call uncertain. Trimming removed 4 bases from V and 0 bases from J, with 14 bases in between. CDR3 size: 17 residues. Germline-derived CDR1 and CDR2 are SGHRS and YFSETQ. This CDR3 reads CASSRYSPTSGANVLTF. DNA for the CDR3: TGCGCCAGCAGCCGCTACTCACCAACCTCTGGGGCCAACGTCCTGACTTTC.

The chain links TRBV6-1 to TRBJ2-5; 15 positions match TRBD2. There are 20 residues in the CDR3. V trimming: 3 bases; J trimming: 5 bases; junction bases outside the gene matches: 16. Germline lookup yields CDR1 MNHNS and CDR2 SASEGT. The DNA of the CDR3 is TGTGCCAGCAGTGATCACTACCAACCGGGACTAGCGGGGGGATATGAGACCCAGTACTTC. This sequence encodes CASSDHYQPGLAGGYETQYF.

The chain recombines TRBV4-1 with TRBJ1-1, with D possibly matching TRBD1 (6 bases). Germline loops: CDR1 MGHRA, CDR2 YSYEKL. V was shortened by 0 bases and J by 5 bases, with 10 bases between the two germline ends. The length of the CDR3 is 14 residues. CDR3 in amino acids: CASSQEGARTEAFF. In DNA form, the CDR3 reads TGCGCCAGCAGCCAAGAGGGGGCGAGGACTGAAGCTTTCTTT.

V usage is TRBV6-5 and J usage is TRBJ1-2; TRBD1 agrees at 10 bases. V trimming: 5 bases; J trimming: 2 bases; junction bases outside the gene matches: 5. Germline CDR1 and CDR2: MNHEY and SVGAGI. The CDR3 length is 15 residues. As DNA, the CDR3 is TGTGCCAGCAGTAGTGACAGGGGGCAAAACTATGGCTACACCTTC. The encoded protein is CASSSDRGQNYGYTF.

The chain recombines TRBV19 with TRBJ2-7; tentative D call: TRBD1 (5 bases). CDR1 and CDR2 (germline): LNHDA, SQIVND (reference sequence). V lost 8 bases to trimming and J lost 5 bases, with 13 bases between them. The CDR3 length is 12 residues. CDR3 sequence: CASGTGVHEQYF. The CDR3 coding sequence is TGTGCCAGTGGAACAGGTGTCCACGAGCAGTACTTC.

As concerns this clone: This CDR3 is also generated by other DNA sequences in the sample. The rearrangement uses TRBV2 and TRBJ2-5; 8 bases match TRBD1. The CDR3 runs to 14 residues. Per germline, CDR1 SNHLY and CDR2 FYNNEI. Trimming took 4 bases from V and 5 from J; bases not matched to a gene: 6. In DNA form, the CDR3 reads TGTGCCAGCAGTGGGACAGGGCTTGGGGAGACCCAGTACTTC. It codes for CASSGTGLGETQYF.